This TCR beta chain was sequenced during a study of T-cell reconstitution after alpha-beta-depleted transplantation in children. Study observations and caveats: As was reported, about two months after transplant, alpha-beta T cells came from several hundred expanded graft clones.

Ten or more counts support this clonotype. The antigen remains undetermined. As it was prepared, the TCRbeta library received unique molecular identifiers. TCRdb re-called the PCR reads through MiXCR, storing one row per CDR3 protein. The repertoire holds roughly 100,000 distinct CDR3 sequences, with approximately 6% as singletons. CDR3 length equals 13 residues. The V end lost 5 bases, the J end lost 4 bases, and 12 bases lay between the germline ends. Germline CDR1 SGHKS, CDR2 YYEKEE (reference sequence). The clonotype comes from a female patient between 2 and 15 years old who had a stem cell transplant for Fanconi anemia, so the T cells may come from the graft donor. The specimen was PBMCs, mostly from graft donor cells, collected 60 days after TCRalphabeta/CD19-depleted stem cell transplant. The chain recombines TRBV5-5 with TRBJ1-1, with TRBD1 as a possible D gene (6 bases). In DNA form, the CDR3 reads TGTGCCAGCAGGGAAGGGGGGGGCACTGAAGCTTTCTTT. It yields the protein CASREGGGTEAFF.